This TCR beta chain appears in the sequencing data of a study of OX40 agonist ivuxolimab in advanced cancers. In terms of the full investigation: Ivuxolimab, which targeted the costimulatory receptor OX40 (CD134), was an agonistic, fully human IgG2 monoclonal antibody. Intravenous ivuxolimab was administered to patients every 2 weeks at six dose levels: 0.01, 0.1, 0.3, 1.5, 3 and 10 mg/kg. Of the roughly 54 dose-escalation patients, hepatocellular carcinoma was present in around 19, melanoma in roughly 15, renal cell carcinoma in 9 and head and neck cancer in 9. In the dose-escalation cohort, approximately 83% of patients were male, and the mean age was roughly 60 years with a range of about 23 to 79. Patients were allowed to have had prior anti-PD-1, anti-PD-L1 or anti-CTLA-4 therapy, and roughly two fifths of the dose-escalation patients had been treated with checkpoint inhibitors. Partial responses occurred in three dose-escalation patients: two with cutaneous melanoma and one with hepatocellular carcinoma. Peripheral TCRbeta sequencing was intended to test whether TCR sequence diversity was altered and clonal T-cell expansion was caused by ivuxolimab. The paper reports the monotherapy dose-escalation portion (N = 52 patients) of the phase I ivuxolimab trial.

Patients with a history of autoimmune disease or receiving systemic immunosuppression were excluded from the trial. Peripheral blood for TCR sequencing was collected from all dose cohorts at baseline, on cycle 4 day 1, and on cycle 7 day 1. Samples came from an open-label, multicenter, first-in-human phase I dose-escalation trial of ivuxolimab. Adults with locally advanced or metastatic head and neck squamous cell, hepatocellular, melanoma or renal cell carcinoma were enrolled in the trial. Before TCR sequencing, CD4+ T cells and CD8+ T cells were sorted from peripheral blood as separate populations. Points on this clone: No antigen is known for it. Per-nucleotide qualities are absent, and no much larger clonotype sits a single base away.

Genomic DNA was isolated from the sorted cells so that the TCRbeta CDR3 region could be sequenced. The immunoSEQ Assay was used to sequence the TCRbeta CDR3 regions. TCRdb holds this immuneACCESS table with in-frame rearrangements only. Some clones are missing; in checked studies, unresolved V genes explain under half, and the rest has no known cause. This sample comprises 30,000 to 45,000 clones, approximately 86% of them detected only once. Of the sample, 2% to 2.5% is held by the ten largest clones. The study at large found these results: In the 0.1-3.0 mg/kg groups, partial responders had among the lowest normalized peripheral clonal expansion, particularly in CD8+ T cells. On average, CD8+ T cells showed more expanded clones than CD4+ T cells after ivuxolimab. The antigen specificity of the peripheral T cells that underwent clonal expansion was not determined. At doses of 0.1 to 3.0 mg/kg, clonal expansion of both CD4+ and CD8+ T cells in blood was seen between baseline and week 6. Low levels of normalized T-cell clonal expansion were also shown by some nonresponding patients.

The CDR3 contains 16 residues, cysteine and phenylalanine counted. Just the 48-base CDR3 DNA is kept, in frame starting at base 1. Per the germline V gene, MGHRA is the CDR1 and YSYEKL is the CDR2. V is shortened by 7 bases, J by 7 bases, and the region joining them spans 22 bases. The clonotype was recovered from an adult with an advanced solid tumor such as melanoma, head and neck, liver or kidney cancer. This specimen was CD4+ or CD8+ T cells sorted from blood, taken in a trial of the OX40 agonist ivuxolimab. The sequence links TRBV4-1 to TRBJ1-4; no D gene can be assigned with confidence. Here is the DNA: TGCGCCAGCACCCTCATGGCCGGGTCCGGGCGTGAAAAACTGTTTTTT. It translates as CASTLMAGSGREKLFF.